Included here is one TCR beta chain sequence, with context. Antigen: not known. Treatment reported: roughly ten-day PBMC culture with coronavirus spike peptide pools or control peptides (ViraFEST assay). This sample was included in a study of vaccination and CD4 T cells after COVID-19. The Oncomine TCR Beta short-read assay sequenced DNA from cultured CD4+ T cells. TCRdb called the PCR reads again in MiXCR, with one record for every CDR3 protein. The sample consists of just under 20,000 distinct CDR3 sequences, approximately 50% of them appearing once. CDR1 and CDR2 from the germline V gene are SGHAT and FQNNGV. The CDR3 runs 16 residues. V gave up 4 bases and J gave up 6 bases, with 20 bases separating them.

The sequences come from CD4+ T cells from blood, cultured in vitro, collected before SARS-CoV-2 vaccination. The TCR was taken from a human donor who had recovered from COVID-19. The rearrangement uses TRBV11-2 and TRBJ2-3; D unclear. The CDR3 loop reads CASSSRSKSVWDTQYF. The CDR3 DNA follows: TGTGCCAGCAGCTCCAGGAGTAAATCTGTCTGGGATACGCAGTATTTT.